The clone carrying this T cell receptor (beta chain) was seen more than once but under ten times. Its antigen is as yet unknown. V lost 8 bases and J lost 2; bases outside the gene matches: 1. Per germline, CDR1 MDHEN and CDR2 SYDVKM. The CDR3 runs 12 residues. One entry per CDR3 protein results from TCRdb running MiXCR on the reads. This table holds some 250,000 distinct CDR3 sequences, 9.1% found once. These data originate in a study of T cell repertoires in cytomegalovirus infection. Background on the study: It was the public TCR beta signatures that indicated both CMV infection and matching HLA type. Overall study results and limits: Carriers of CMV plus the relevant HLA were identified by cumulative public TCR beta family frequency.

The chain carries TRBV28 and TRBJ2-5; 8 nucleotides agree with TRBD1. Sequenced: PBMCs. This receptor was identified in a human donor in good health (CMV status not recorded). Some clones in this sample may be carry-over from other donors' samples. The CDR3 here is CASRTGQETQYF. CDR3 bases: TGTGCCAGCCGGACAGGGCAAGAGACCCAGTACTTC.